Shown below are 21 T cell receptor beta chains from a single sample sequenced in a study of patients and donors after allogeneic stem cell transplantation. In TCRdb, the RT-PCR reads were re-called with MiXCR into one record per CDR3 protein. The table includes 150,000 to 200,000 distinct CDR3 sequences, approximately 31% detected once. Sequenced sample: blood, either unsorted or a sorted T cell fraction (not recorded which). These receptors all stem from a human donor who was either an allogeneic HSCT recipient or a stem cell or donor lymphocyte infusion donor (not recorded which). It is not recorded whose cells these are; they may come from a transplant donor.

J is TRBJ2-7 and V is TRBV4-3; D gene uncertain. Deletions cut 0 bases from V and 4 bases from J, with 19 bases between. CDR3 length: 17 residues. Germline V gene sequence: CDR1 LGHNA, CDR2 YSLEER. The DNA of the CDR3 is TGCGCCAGCAGCCAAGATTCAGGCAGGAGTGTGCCTTACGAGCAGTACTTC. It codes for CASSQDSGRSVPYEQYF.

This rearrangement joins TRBV28 to TRBJ2-7; D is tentatively TRBD1 or TRBD2 (5 bases each). V lost 6 bases to trimming and J lost 2 bases, with 14 bases between them. The germline V gene encodes CDR1 MDHEN and CDR2 SYDVKM. This CDR3 has 14 residues. The CDR3 sequence: CASRGDPRTYEQYF. CDR3 DNA sequence: TGTGCCAGCAGGGGGGACCCACGCACCTACGAGCAGTACTTC.

This clonotype was recorded at least ten times. V gene TRBV3-1 combines with J gene TRBJ1-2; D may be TRBD1 (6 bases). Trimming left V 3 bases short and J 2 bases short, with 13 bases between. Germline assignment: CDR1 LGHDT and CDR2 YNNKEL (reference sequence). This CDR3 region has 15 residues. CDR3 nucleotides: TGTGCCAGCAGCCAGGGGACATGGGACAACTATGGCTACACCTTC. Protein product: CASSQGTWDNYGYTF.

Ten or more counts support this clonotype. The chain recombines TRBV7-2 with TRBJ1-3, with D perhaps TRBD1 (6 bases). Per germline, CDR1 SGHTA and CDR2 FQGNSA. The CDR3 contains 15 residues. V was clipped by 1 base and J by 2 bases, with 9 bases between them. The CDR3 region is CASSLVGGAGNTIYF. CDR3 coding DNA: TGTGCCAGCAGCTTAGTAGGGGGTGCTGGAAACACCATATATTTT.

The rearrangement uses TRBV20-1 and TRBJ2-1; 8 bases map to TRBD1. CDR3 length equals 12 residues. With V trimmed by 6 bases and J by 12 bases, 10 bases remained unmatched. Germline-derived CDR1 and CDR2 are DFQATT and SNEGSKA (reference sequence). The CDR3 bases are TGCAGTGCCCAGGGGGCCAGGGGTAGGCAGTTCTTC. Translating it yields CSAQGARGRQFF.

This clonotype was recorded a few times. V and J are TRBV20-1 and TRBJ2-5; no reliable D call. CDR1 and CDR2 (germline): DFQATT, SNEGSKA (reference sequence). The CDR3 contains 14 residues. Trimming pared 3 bases from V and 2 bases from J, leaving 13 bases between. DNA for the CDR3: TGCAGTGCTAGGGGCTCCCTGAGGCAAGAGACCCAGTACTTC. Translation: CSARGSLRQETQYF.

The chain links TRBV20-1 to TRBJ2-7, with D possibly called TRBD1 or TRBD2 (5 bases each). V was clipped by 6 bases and J by 3 bases, with 9 bases between them. Germline CDR1 DFQATT, CDR2 SNEGSKA (reference sequence). This CDR3 is built from 11 residues. CDR3 protein: CSARENYEQYF. The DNA for the CDR3 is TGCAGTGCCAGGGAGAACTACGAGCAGTACTTC.

The chain employs TRBV9 and TRBJ2-2; 7 nucleotides line up with TRBD2. The CDR3 length is 15 residues. Germline V gives CDR1 SGDLS, CDR2 YYNGEE. Trimming cost V 0 bases and J 5 bases; bases outside gene matches: 4. The CDR3 sequence: CASSVGGAGTGELFF. Written as DNA, the CDR3 is TGTGCCAGCAGCGTAGGAGGAGCGGGGACCGGGGAGCTGTTTTTT.

The V call is TRBV6-2 or TRBV6-3, the J call TRBJ2-7, with 13 nucleotides matching TRBD2. The CDR3 is 15 residues long. Trimming cost V 7 bases and J 1 base; bases outside gene matches: 4. Germline loops: CDR1 MNHEY, CDR2 SVGEGT. CDR3 protein: CASIPGLAGSYEQYF. In DNA, the CDR3 is TGTGCCAGCATTCCGGGACTAGCGGGGTCCTACGAGCAGTACTTC.

This clonotype was seen more than once but under ten times. The J gene is TRBJ1-5, the V gene TRBV6-1; TRBD1 aligns across 9 bases. Germline CDR1 reads MNHNS; CDR2 reads SASEGT. The CDR3 runs 15 residues. V trimming: 2 bases; J trimming: 4 bases; junction bases outside the gene matches: 3. CDR3 sequence (DNA): TGTGCCAGCAGTGAATTCGGGACAGGGAATCAGCCCCAGCATTTT. It is translated as CASSEFGTGNQPQHF.

The chain employs TRBV10-3 and TRBJ2-7; 11 bases line up with TRBD2. V shed 6 bases and J 0 bases; nucleotides not matched to a gene: 4. CDR1 is ENHRY, CDR2 SYGVKD, per germline. This CDR3 contains 15 residues. The CDR3 reads CAIRGTSGNSYEQYF. As DNA, the CDR3 is TGTGCCATCAGAGGGACTAGCGGTAACTCCTACGAGCAGTACTTC.

The table lists this clonotype with a few counts. The chain has TRBV6-6 and TRBJ1-5; D possibly corresponds to TRBD1 (6 bases). Trimming cost V 0 bases and J 3 bases, with 9 bases left between them. The CDR3 has 15 amino acids. Per the germline V gene, CDR1 is MNHNY and CDR2 is SVGAGI (reference sequence). The DNA for the CDR3 is TGTGCCAGCAGTTACTCCGGGACACCCAATCAGCCCCAGCATTTT. Translating it yields CASSYSGTPNQPQHF.

This clonotype occurred a few times. CDR3 amino acids: CASSGDRGEANYGYTF. In DNA form, the CDR3 reads TGTGCCAGCAGTGGGGACAGGGGTGAGGCTAACTATGGCTACACCTTC. V gene TRBV12-3 or TRBV12-4 combines with J gene TRBJ1-2, with TRBD1 identical over 10 bases. The trim removed 5 bases at V and 0 bases at J, leaving 6 bases unmatched. There are 16 residues in the CDR3.

This clonotype was picked up a small number of times. This sequence joins TRBV6-2 or TRBV6-3 and TRBJ2-3; D not certain. Trimming took 5 bases from V and 6 from J, leaving 18 bases between them. CDR1 is MNHEY and CDR2 is SVGEGT in the germline V gene. The CDR3 runs to 15 residues. CDR3 coding DNA: TGTGCCAGCAGTCCCCCGTTAGGGTTGACGGATACGCAGTATTTT. This gives the protein CASSPPLGLTDTQYF.

This clonotype appeared a few times. The chain employs TRBV5-1 and TRBJ2-7, with D unresolved. Germline loops: CDR1 SGHRS, CDR2 YFSETQ. V dropped 5 bases and J dropped 6 bases, with 15 bases sitting between them. The length of the CDR3 is 13 residues. The CDR3 sequence: CASRISAQSEQYF. In DNA form, the CDR3 reads TGCGCCAGCAGGATATCGGCCCAGTCCGAGCAGTACTTC.

The chain employs TRBV7-8 and TRBJ2-4; weak D call: TRBD1 (5 bases). The CDR3 runs 12 residues. Germline lookup yields CDR1 SGHVS and CDR2 FQNEAQ. The V gene lost 5 bases and the J gene lost 12 bases, with 14 bases spanning the gap. The CDR3 is CASSLGPDNQYF. In nucleotides, the CDR3 is TGTGCCAGCAGCCTAGGGCCGGACAATCAGTACTTC.

This chain links TRBV6-1 with TRBJ2-7; D unclear. The germline V and J ends were trimmed by 4 bases and 3 bases, with 13 bases remaining between them. Germline lookup yields CDR1 MNHNS and CDR2 SASEGT. There are 14 residues in the CDR3. CDR3 sequence (DNA): TGTGCCAGCAGTGCGACCGTGGCTTTCTACGAGCAGTACTTC. Protein product: CASSATVAFYEQYF.

This clonotype was counted only a few times. The chain uses TRBV11-1 and TRBJ2-1; the D is unclear. V was cut by 2 bases and J by 0 bases, with 11 bases left in between. CDR1 is SGHAT and CDR2 is FQDESV in the germline V gene (reference sequence). This CDR3 spans 16 amino acids. The CDR3 DNA is TGTGCCAGCAGCTTAACCGGCAGGAGCTCCTACAATGAGCAGTTCTTC. Encoded protein: CASSLTGRSSYNEQFF.

This clonotype has more than one count but fewer than ten. The chain employs TRBV9 and TRBJ2-1, with 9 bases matching TRBD2. The CDR3 is 15 amino acids. CDR1 SGDLS and CDR2 YYNGEE come from the germline V gene. V shed 3 bases and J 3 bases; nucleotides not matched to a gene: 4. In nucleotides, the CDR3 is TGTGCCAGCAGCGATTCTAGCGGGGTCTACAATGAGCAGTTCTTC. It yields the protein CASSDSSGVYNEQFF.

The chain employs TRBV5-1 and TRBJ2-7; possibly TRBD1 or TRBD2 for D (6 bases each). From germline, CDR1 is SGHRS and CDR2 YFSETQ. V was cut by 0 bases and J by 6 bases, with 13 bases left in between. The CDR3 is 14 amino acids. This chain's CDR3 is CASSLDRAGIEQYF. CDR3 nucleotide sequence: TGCGCCAGCAGCTTGGACAGGGCGGGGATCGAGCAGTACTTC.

This clonotype turned up a few times. The chain is built from TRBV5-1 and TRBJ2-1; a weak D match, TRBD2 (5 bases). Germline CDR1 SGHRS, CDR2 YFSETQ. V lost 0 bases, J lost 4 bases, and 14 bases lay in between. CDR3 size: 16 residues. CDR3: CASSLGLRAVYNEQFF. CDR3 bases: TGCGCCAGCAGCTTGGGCTTAAGAGCGGTTTACAATGAGCAGTTCTTC.